The table lists the clone carrying this T cell receptor beta chain with a count of one. What it recognizes is unknown. The V segment lost 7 bases and the J segment 3 bases; nucleotides outside the gene matches: 2. CDR3 length: 13 amino acids. Germline V lookup: CDR1 MNHEY, CDR2 SVGAGI. This sample is part of a study of CD4 T cells in relation to SARS-CoV-2 and coronaviruses. Profiled with immunoSEQ multiplex PCR; TCRdb holds only in-frame clones, not every one. The table includes around 30,000 clones, 65% to 80% detected once. Material: memory CD4+ T cells from PBMCs, cultured in vitro. The rearrangement joins TRBV6-5 to TRBJ2-7, with 11 bases identical to TRBD2. The receptor comes from an adult with COVID-19. CDR3 nucleotides: TGTGCCAGCATCCTAGCGGGAGGCTACGAGCAGTACTTC. Protein product: CASILAGGYEQYF.